The following is a TCR beta chain sequence with its context. This record belongs to a study of T cell responses to AZD1222 COVID-19 vaccine. The CDR3 contains 16 residues. CDR1 is SGHAT, CDR2 FQDESV, per germline (reference sequence). Losses at the gene ends were 0 bases for V and 0 bases for J; bases not matched to a gene: 3. The repertoire was sequenced with immunoSEQ multiplex PCR; TCRdb's copy has only in-frame clones and lacks some. The sample has 90,000 to 110,000 clones; roughly 82% are singletons. This chain joins TRBV11-1 and TRBJ2-7; 9 bases line up with TRBD2. Sequenced here: peripheral blood, sampled on day 0 of AZD1222 vaccination. This clonotype originated in an adult in good health. CDR3 sequence: CASSLAPAGGSYEQYF. CDR3 DNA sequence: TGTGCCAGCAGCTTAGCTCCAGCGGGGGGCTCCTACGAGCAGTACTTC. The whole variable domain, remainder taken from reference TRBV11-1 and TRBJ2-7, is EAEVAQSPRYKITEKSQAVAFWCDPISGHATLYWYRQILGQGPELLVQFQDESVVDDSQLPKDRFSAERLKGVDSTLKIQPAELGDSAMYLCASSLAPAGGSYEQYFGPGTRLTVT.